This T cell receptor beta chain originates from a study of T cells after somatic rescue of genetic block. Germline V lookup: CDR1 PRHDT, CDR2 FYEKMQ (reference sequence). CDR3 length: 15 amino acids. J gave up 4 bases and V 7 bases, and 10 bases lay outside the gene matches. Produced via immunoSEQ multiplex PCR; TCRdb's table is partial and in-frame only. This table holds tens of thousands of clones, just under 90% found once. This clonotype was sampled from a woman aged 18-29 years. This chain joins TRBV13 and TRBJ2-5, with 9 bases fitting TRBD1. The specimen sequenced was peripheral blood mononuclear cells (PBMCs). The CDR3: CASTRDRVSGETQYF. CDR3 DNA sequence: TGTGCCAGCACCCGGGACAGGGTATCAGGAGAGACCCAGTACTTC.